Listed below are T cell receptor beta chains from one sample, sequenced in a study of blood T cell repertoires in COVID-19. Sequencing was performed with immunoSEQ multiplex PCR; in TCRdb, only in-frame clones are kept and a portion is missing. The sample has about 390,000 clones, approximately 87% seen once. The sequencing sample was made of PBMCs or T cells enriched from blood (not recorded which). These receptors came from a woman in her fifties or sixties who had recovered from COVID-19. Both conserved end residues are part of each CDR3. D genes are given only for firm matches. Clone size is stated in some rows and not others, as once, few, many or a class when expanded.

D,size,J,V,DNA,CDR3
NA,once,TRBJ1-6,TRBV11-3,TGTGCCAGCAGCCAAAGCGGCGGGTCACCCCTCCACTTT,CASSQSGGSPLHF
TRBD2,NA,TRBJ2-5,TRBV18,TGTGCCAGCTCACCAATGGCTAGCGGAGAGACCCAGTACTTC,CASSPMASGETQYF
TRBD1,NA,TRBJ1-5,TRBV10-3,TGTGCCATCGGACAGGGTGGGCGCAATCAGCCCCAGCATTTT,CAIGQGGRNQPQHF
NA,NA,TRBJ1-4,TRBV4-3,TGCGCCAGCAGCCAATCTCAGGCAGGGGAAAAACTGTTTTTT,CASSQSQAGEKLFF
NA,NA,TRBJ2-1,TRBV7-9,TGTGCCAGCAGCACGCCCGGGACACAAAACAATGAGCAGTTCTTC,CASSTPGTQNNEQFF
NA,NA,TRBJ1-4,TRBV5-1,TGCGCCAGCAGCATGACAGCCATCTCAACTAATGAAAAACTGTTTTTT,CASSMTAISTNEKLFF
NA,NA,TRBJ2-7,TRBV3-1/TRBV3-2,TGTGCCAGCAGCATAAGGGGAGGGGGCGAGCAGTACTTC,CASSIRGGGEQYF
TRBD2,NA,TRBJ2-2,TRBV4-1,TGCGCCAGCAGCCAAGTGTACGGGGGGACCGGGGAGCTGTTTTTT,CASSQVYGGTGELFF
TRBD1,NA,TRBJ2-6,TRBV29-1,TGCAGCGTTGAGCAGGGGGCGTATGGGGCCAACGTCCTGACTTTC,CSVEQGAYGANVLTF
NA,NA,TRBJ1-5,TRBV3-1/TRBV3-2,TGTGCCAGCAGCCAGCCAGGGTCAGGGCCCCAGCATTTT,CASSQPGSGPQHF
NA,NA,TRBJ2-1,TRBV30,TGTGCCTGGAGTGGCCTATCGATCTCCTACAATGAGCAGTTCTTC,CAWSGLSISYNEQFF
NA,NA,TRBJ1-1,TRBV5-8,TGTGCCAGCAGCTTCTATACTGAAGCTTTCTTT,CASSFYTEAFF
NA,NA,TRBJ2-3,TRBV6-1,TGTGCCAGCAGTGAACCGGGACTTGATACGCAGTATTTT,CASSEPGLDTQYF
NA,NA,TRBJ1-4,TRBV18,TGTGCCAGCTCACCGGTAGACTCAGCGGGTAATGAAAAACTGTTTTTT,CASSPVDSAGNEKLFF
TRBD1,NA,TRBJ1-2,TRBV6-5,TGTGCCAGCAGTTATAGAGGGGGCAGCGGCTATGGCTACACCTTC,CASSYRGGSGYGYTF
NA,NA,TRBJ2-2,TRBV7-9,TGTGCCAGCAGCGGCCGGGACGGAGGGTACACCGGGGAGCTGTTTTTT,CASSGRDGGYTGELFF
NA,NA,TRBJ1-3,TRBV7-2,TGTGCCAGCAGACGCGCGGGGGGGGTGAACGGAAACACCATATATTTT,CASRRAGGVNGNTIYF
NA,NA,TRBJ2-1,TRBV5-1,TGCGCCAGCAGCTTGGCACAGGGATTCTACAATGAGCAGTTCTTC,CASSLAQGFYNEQFF
NA,NA,TRBJ1-3,TRBV19,TGTGCCAGTAGTATAATGAGTGGAAACACCATATATTTT,CASSIMSGNTIYF
NA,few,TRBJ1-1,TRBV5-1,TGCGCCAGCAGCTTTCAGGGTACTGAAGCTTTCTTT,CASSFQGTEAFF
NA,NA,TRBJ2-6,TRBV28,TGTGCCAGCATAATGGGGGGCTCTGGGGCCAACGTCCTGACTTTC,CASIMGGSGANVLTF
NA,NA,TRBJ1-3,TRBV6-5,TGTGCCAGCAGTTACGCCGCGAGAGACACCATATATTTT,CASSYAARDTIYF
NA,few,TRBJ1-5,TRBV12-3/TRBV12-4,TGTGCCAGCAGTGAATTCGGTCAGCCCCAGCATTTT,CASSEFGQPQHF
NA,NA,TRBJ1-2,TRBV3-1/TRBV3-2,TGTGCCAGCAGCCAAGCGTCAGACTATGGCTACACCTTC,CASSQASDYGYTF
NA,NA,TRBJ2-3,TRBV18,TGTGCCAGCTCACCACTACTCCCAGATACGCAGTATTTT,CASSPLLPDTQYF
NA,NA,TRBJ1-1,TRBV6-5,TGTGCCAGCAGCGCCGGGTTCGTTAACACTGAAGCTTTCTTT,CASSAGFVNTEAFF
NA,few,TRBJ1-2,TRBV5-1,TGCGCCAGCAGCCCTCCCCAGGGTTCTGGCTACACCTTC,CASSPPQGSGYTF
TRBD1,NA,TRBJ1-4,TRBV18,TGTGCCAGCTCACCCGGGACAGGGGGTGAAAAACTGTTTTTT,CASSPGTGGEKLFF
TRBD2,NA,TRBJ2-7,TRBV4-1,TGCGCCAGCAGCCAAAGAACCGGGACTACCCGTAACTCCTACGAGCAGTACTTC,CASSQRTGTTRNSYEQYF
TRBD1,NA,TRBJ1-2,TRBV7-9,TGTGCCAGCAGCTTAGTCAGGACAGGGGTCGGCTACACCTTC,CASSLVRTGVGYTF
NA,NA,TRBJ2-1,TRBV6-2/TRBV6-3,TGTGCCAGCAGCTGGACAGGGAGGGGTGAGCAGTTCTTC,CASSWTGRGEQFF
TRBD1,once,TRBJ2-1,TRBV28,TGTGCCAGCAGGCCACTCGGGACAGGCAAAAACTACAATGAGCAGTTCTTC,CASRPLGTGKNYNEQFF
NA,NA,TRBJ2-7,TRBV6-5,TGTGCCAGCAGGAGGACAGTGAGCTACGAGCAGTACTTC,CASRRTVSYEQYF
NA,once,TRBJ2-7,TRBV4-1,TGCGCCAGCAGCCAGGCGCGGGGAACGAGCTCCTACGAGCAGTACTTC,CASSQARGTSSYEQYF
TRBD1,NA,TRBJ1-1,TRBV12-5,TGTGCTAGTGGTTTGCCACAGGGGATTAGCACTGAAGCTTTCTTT,CASGLPQGISTEAFF
NA,once,TRBJ2-7,TRBV5-1,TGCGCCAGCAGTTTTAACGGACTCTACGAGCAGTACTTC,CASSFNGLYEQYF
NA,NA,TRBJ1-1,TRBV24-1,TGTGCCACCAGTGATTTGGCCGGGGGCACTGAAGCTTTCTTT,CATSDLAGGTEAFF
TRBD1,NA,TRBJ1-6,TRBV4-1,TGCGCCAGCAGCCAGAATTACGGGACAGCTAATTCACCCCTCCACTTT,CASSQNYGTANSPLHF
NA,NA,TRBJ1-2,TRBV7-2,TGTGCCAGCAGCTTAGGGCCTAACTATGGCTACACCTTC,CASSLGPNYGYTF
NA,NA,TRBJ1-2,TRBV3-1/TRBV3-2,TGTGCCAGCAGCCATGAGTACGGCTACACCTTC,CASSHEYGYTF
TRBD1,NA,TRBJ1-3,TRBV2,TGTGCCAGCAAACAGGGGACCTCTGGAAACACCATATATTTT,CASKQGTSGNTIYF
NA,NA,TRBJ1-5,TRBV27,TGTGCCAGCAGTTTATCCACAGGTTTGGGCAATCAGCCCCAGCATTTT,CASSLSTGLGNQPQHF
NA,NA,TRBJ1-3,TRBV2,TGTGCCAGCAGGGAGGTGAACTTAGGGAACACCATATATTTT,CASREVNLGNTIYF
NA,once,TRBJ1-5,TRBV19,TGTGCCAGTAGTAGAGCGGGAAATAGCAATCAGCCCCAGCATTTT,CASSRAGNSNQPQHF
NA,NA,TRBJ2-1,TRBV7-3,TGTGCCAGCAGCTCCAGGGGTGGCTACAATGAGCAGTTCTTC,CASSSRGGYNEQFF
TRBD1,NA,TRBJ1-5,TRBV30,TGTGCCTGGAGTATGGACAGGGGAGGTCAGCCCCAGCATTTT,CAWSMDRGGQPQHF
NA,NA,TRBJ2-2,TRBV30,TGTGCCTGGAGTCTTGGAGTGGGCACCGGGGAGCTGTTTTTT,CAWSLGVGTGELFF
TRBD2,NA,TRBJ2-3,TRBV7-3,TGTGCCAGCAGCCAGACTAGCGGGTTCTCCACAGATACGCAGTATTTT,CASSQTSGFSTDTQYF
NA,NA,TRBJ1-1,TRBV4-1,TGCGCCAGCAGCCAAGATTGGAAGGGAGGAGGATCACCGAACACTGAAGCTTTCTTT,CASSQDWKGGGSPNTEAFF
NA,NA,TRBJ1-2,TRBV6-5,TGTGCCAGCAGTTACTCGAGGGAGGGCCTCTATGGCTACACCTTC,CASSYSREGLYGYTF
NA,NA,TRBJ2-3,TRBV5-1,TGCGCCAGCAGCTTACGTGAGGCTAGTGGAATAGATACGCAGTATTTT,CASSLREASGIDTQYF
NA,NA,TRBJ1-2,TRBV10-3,TGTGCCATCAGTGAGAAACAGGGACACTATGGCTACACCTTC,CAISEKQGHYGYTF
NA,NA,TRBJ2-3,TRBV11-2,TGTGCCAGCAGCTCCCGGACAGACATCATATCGCAGTATTTT,CASSSRTDIISQYF
NA,NA,TRBJ2-2,TRBV28,TGTGCCAGCAGTTTTCATTCCGGGGTGCCCGGGGAGCTGTTTTTT,CASSFHSGVPGELFF
TRBD2,NA,TRBJ2-7,TRBV28,TGTGCCAGCAGTTTTGTTAGCGGGGGGGTAAGCTCCTACGAGCAGTACTTC,CASSFVSGGVSSYEQYF